The clone carrying this T cell receptor beta chain appeared once. Its antigen is not known. The method was immunoSEQ multiplex PCR; TCRdb's version includes in-frame clones alone and lacks a portion of them. The sample lists 65,000 to 80,000 clones, 88% seen once, with 4.2% in the top ten. Over chemoradiotherapy, repertoires were sampled more than once. Trimming stripped 2 bases from V and 0 bases from J, with 12 bases between. The CDR3 has 17 residues. Germline CDR1 is SGHNT and CDR2 is YYREEE (reference sequence). The sample belongs to a study of chemoradiotherapy in HPV16-positive cancers. Findings and caveats of the study: HPV-specific T cells were functionally defined from only a couple of HPV16-positive patients. Candidate HPV-specific clones and E7-related TCR motifs grew in tumor during treatment.

This specimen consisted of blood, obtained from a patient who underwent chemoradiotherapy. The TCR sequence derives from a human donor with HPV-associated anogenital cancer. V and J are TRBV5-4 and TRBJ1-6, with D uncertain. This CDR3 is CASSFLSYNSYNSPLHF. DNA for the CDR3: TGTGCCAGCAGCTTCCTATCTTATAACTCCTATAATTCACCCCTCCACTTT.